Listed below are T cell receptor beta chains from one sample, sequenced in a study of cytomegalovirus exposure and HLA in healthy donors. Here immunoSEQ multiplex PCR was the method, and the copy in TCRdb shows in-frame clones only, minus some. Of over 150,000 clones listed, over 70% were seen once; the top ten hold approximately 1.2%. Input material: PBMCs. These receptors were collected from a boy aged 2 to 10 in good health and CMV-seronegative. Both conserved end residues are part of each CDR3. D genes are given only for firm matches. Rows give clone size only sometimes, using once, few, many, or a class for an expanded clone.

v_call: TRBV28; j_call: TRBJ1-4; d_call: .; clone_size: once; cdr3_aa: CASALAGSPNEKLFF; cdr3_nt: TGTGCCAGCGCCCTAGCCGGGTCTCCTAATGAAAAACTGTTTTTT
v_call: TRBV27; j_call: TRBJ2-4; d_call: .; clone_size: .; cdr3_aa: CASSLGGSNIQYF; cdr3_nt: TGTGCCAGCAGTTTGGGGGGTTCTAACATTCAGTACTTC
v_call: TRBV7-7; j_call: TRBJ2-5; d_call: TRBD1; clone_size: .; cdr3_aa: CASSFPTGGETQYF; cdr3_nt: TGTGCTAGCAGCTTCCCGACAGGGGGAGAGACCCAGTACTTC
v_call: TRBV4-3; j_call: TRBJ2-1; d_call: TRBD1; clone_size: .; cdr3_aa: CASSTPDRGLNNEQFF; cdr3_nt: TGCGCCAGCAGCACCCCGGACAGGGGCCTTAACAATGAGCAGTTCTTC
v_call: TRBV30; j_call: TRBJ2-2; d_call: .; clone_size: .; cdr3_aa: CAWSVRTGELFF; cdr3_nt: TGTGCCTGGAGTGTACGGACCGGGGAGCTGTTTTTT
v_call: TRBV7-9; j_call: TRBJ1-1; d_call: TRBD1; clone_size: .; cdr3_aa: CASSPGQYMNTEAFF; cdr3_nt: TGTGCCAGCAGCCCGGGACAGTACATGAACACTGAAGCTTTCTTT
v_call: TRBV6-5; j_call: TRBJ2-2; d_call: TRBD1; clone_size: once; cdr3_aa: CASQSNRGVTGELFF; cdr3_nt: TGTGCCTCGCAAAGCAACAGGGGGGTGACCGGGGAGCTGTTTTTT
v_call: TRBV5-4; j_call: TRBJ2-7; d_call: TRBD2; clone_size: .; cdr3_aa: CATGLAGGEQYF; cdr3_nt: TGTGCCACCGGACTAGCGGGAGGCGAGCAGTACTTC
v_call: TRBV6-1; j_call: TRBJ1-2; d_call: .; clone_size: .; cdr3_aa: CASSEALGGDGYTF; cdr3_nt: TGTGCCAGCAGTGAAGCGTTGGGGGGAGATGGCTACACCTTC
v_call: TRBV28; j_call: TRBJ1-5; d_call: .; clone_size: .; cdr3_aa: CATNRVSNQPQHF; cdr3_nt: TGTGCCACCAACAGGGTTAGCAATCAGCCCCAGCATTTT
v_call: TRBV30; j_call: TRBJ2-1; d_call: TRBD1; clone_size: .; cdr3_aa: CAWSEFTGGGLDEQFF; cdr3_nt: TGTGCCTGGAGCGAATTTACAGGGGGCGGATTGGATGAGCAGTTCTTC
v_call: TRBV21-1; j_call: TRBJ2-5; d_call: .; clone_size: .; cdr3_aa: CASRDRVKETQYF; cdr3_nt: TGTGCCAGCCGGGACAGGGTAAAAGAGACCCAGTACTTC
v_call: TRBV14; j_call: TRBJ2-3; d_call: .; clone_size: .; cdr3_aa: CASRRGTDTQYF; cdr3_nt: TGTGCCAGCAGAAGGGGGACAGATACGCAGTATTTT
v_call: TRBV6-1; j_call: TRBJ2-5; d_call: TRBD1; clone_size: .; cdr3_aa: CASEWDRGRGETQYF; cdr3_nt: TGTGCCAGTGAATGGGACAGGGGTAGGGGAGAGACCCAGTACTTC
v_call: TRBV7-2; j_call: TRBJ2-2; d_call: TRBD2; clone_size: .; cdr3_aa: CASSSRRGLAGELGELFF; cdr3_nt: TGTGCCAGCAGCTCCCGACGGGGTTTAGCGGGAGAACTCGGGGAGCTGTTTTTT
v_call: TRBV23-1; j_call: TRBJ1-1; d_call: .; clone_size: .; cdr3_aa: CASSPGTRGTEAFF; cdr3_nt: TGCGCCAGCAGTCCGGGGACCAGGGGCACTGAAGCTTTCTTT
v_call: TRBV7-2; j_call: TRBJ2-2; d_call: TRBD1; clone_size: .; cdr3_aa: CASSLTGTGAGELFF; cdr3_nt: TGTGCCAGCAGCCTTACCGGGACAGGGGCCGGGGAGCTGTTTTTT
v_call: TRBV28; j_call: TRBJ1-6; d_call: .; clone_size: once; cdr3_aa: CASSTGINSPLHF; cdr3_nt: TGTGCCAGCTCAACAGGAATTAATTCACCCCTCCACTTT
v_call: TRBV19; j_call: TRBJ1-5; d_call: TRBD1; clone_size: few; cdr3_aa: CASSPRTGYHQPQHF; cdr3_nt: TGTGCCAGTAGTCCCCGGACAGGGTACCATCAGCCCCAGCATTTT
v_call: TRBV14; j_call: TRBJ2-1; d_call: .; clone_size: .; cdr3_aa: CASSQDGSQSGFYNEQFF; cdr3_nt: TGTGCCAGCAGCCAGGATGGTTCTCAATCGGGATTTTACAATGAGCAGTTCTTC
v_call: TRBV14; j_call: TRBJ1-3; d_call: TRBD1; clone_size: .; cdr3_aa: CASSRRTGAGNTIYF; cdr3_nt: TGTGCCAGCAGTCGTCGGACAGGGGCTGGAAACACCATATATTTT
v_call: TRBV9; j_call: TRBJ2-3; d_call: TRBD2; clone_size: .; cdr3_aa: CASSPTSGLRDTQYF; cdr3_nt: TGTGCCAGCAGCCCAACTAGCGGCCTCAGGGACACGCAGTATTTT